Below, 13 T cell receptor beta chains from the same sample are listed, as sequenced in a study of blood T cell repertoires in COVID-19. Here immunoSEQ multiplex PCR was the method, and the copy in TCRdb shows in-frame clones only, minus some. The table records roughly 16,000 clones, roughly three quarters of them present only once. The sequenced sample was peripheral blood. All receptors derive from a man in his 70s with active or convalescent COVID-19.

The chain uses TRBV7-2 and TRBJ1-2; perhaps TRBD1 as D (5 bases). V was cut by 5 bases and J by 4 bases, with 17 bases left in between. This CDR3 has 15 residues. Germline V gene sequence: CDR1 SGHTA, CDR2 FQGNSA. CDR3 sequence (DNA): TGTGCCAGCAGCCAGCGGGCGGGGGAGTTCTATGGCTACACCTTC. Its translation is CASSQRAGEFYGYTF.

CDR3 protein: CASSGGRGEQYF. Here the CDR3 DNA reads TGTGCCAGCAGTGGGGGGCGGGGGGAGCAGTACTTC. V usage is TRBV6-6 and J usage is TRBJ2-7, with D maybe TRBD2 (7 bases). The length of the CDR3 is 12 residues. Trimming removed 5 bases at V and 7 bases at J, with 12 bases between. Germline-derived CDR1 and CDR2 are MNHNY and SVGAGI (reference sequence).

The gene calls are TRBV11-2 and TRBJ2-7; TRBD1 matches at 7 bases. This CDR3 comprises 12 residues. J lost 5 bases, V lost 4 bases, and 2 bases had no gene match. Germline assignment: CDR1 SGHAT and CDR2 FQNNGV. CDR3: CASSSQGNEQYF. CDR3 in DNA: TGTGCCAGCAGCTCACAGGGGAACGAGCAGTACTTC.

This CDR3 is CASSYRAGGDGYTF. In nucleotides, the CDR3 is TGTGCCAGCAGTTACAGGGCAGGGGGAGATGGCTACACCTTC. The V and J genes are TRBV6-5 and TRBJ1-2; 7 bases align to TRBD1. CDR1 MNHEY and CDR2 SVGAGI come from the germline V gene. This CDR3 is 14 amino acids long. V was clipped by 2 bases and J by 6 bases; unmatched bases: 6.

V gene TRBV27 combines with J gene TRBJ2-1, with D tentatively TRBD1 (6 bases). Looked up from germline, CDR1 is MNHEY and CDR2 is SMNVEV (reference sequence). Trimming removed 4 bases from V and 0 bases from J, with 10 bases in between. CDR3 length: 15 residues. CDR3 sequence reads: CASSWGRSSYNEQFF. DNA for the CDR3: TGTGCCAGCAGTTGGGGGCGGAGCTCCTACAATGAGCAGTTCTTC.

V gene TRBV4-2 combines with J gene TRBJ1-4; D may be TRBD1 (5 bases). In germline, CDR1 is LGHNA, CDR2 YNFKEQ. Trimming took off 0 bases at V and 8 bases at J, with 16 bases between the two ends. The CDR3 is 16 amino acids. The DNA of the CDR3 is TGTGCCAGCAGCCAAGATATCTCAGCAGGGCTGGAAAAACTGTTTTTT. Translating gives CASSQDISAGLEKLFF.

The chain combines TRBV2 with TRBJ1-6, with 7 bases aligning to TRBD1. The CDR3 is made up of 16 amino acids. The V segment lost 0 bases and the J segment 9 bases; nucleotides outside the gene matches: 8. CDR1 is SNHLY, CDR2 FYNNEI, per germline. The CDR3 nucleotides are TGTGCCAGCAGTGAAGCGGGGACAGCTTTGGGTTCACCCCTCCACTTT. It codes for CASSEAGTALGSPLHF. The full variable domain, in which reference TRBV2 and TRBJ1-6 provide the parts outside the CDR3, is EPEVTQTPSHQVTQMGQEVILRCVPISNHLYFYWYRQILGQKVEFLVSFYNNEISEKSEIFDDQFSVERPDGSNFTLKIRSTKLEDSAMYFCASSEAGTALGSPLHFGNGTRLTVT.

The chain combines TRBV6-2 or TRBV6-3 with TRBJ2-3; a weak D match, TRBD2 (7 bases). The CDR3 extends over 17 amino acids. From germline, CDR1 is MNHEY and CDR2 SVGEGT. Deletions cut 5 bases from V and 7 bases from J, with 25 bases between. In nucleotides, the CDR3 is TGTGCCAGCAGTCAGGACTTTGGGGGGGGCAGGACGAATACGCAGTATTTT. Protein product: CASSQDFGGGRTNTQYF.

This clone was recorded a few times. The chain is built from TRBV6-1 and TRBJ1-2; tentative D call: TRBD1 (5 bases). Germline values: CDR1 MNHNS, CDR2 SASEGT. Trimming left V 2 bases short and J 5 bases short, with 12 bases between. The CDR3 extends over 14 amino acids. The CDR3 protein is CASSEIQRGYGYTF. CDR3 coding DNA: TGTGCCAGCAGTGAAATCCAAAGGGGATATGGCTACACCTTC.

J is TRBJ2-7 and V is TRBV20-1, with 10 bases that match TRBD2. This CDR3 spans 13 amino acids. After removal of 3 bases from V and 5 bases from J, the junction contained 4 bases not matched to a gene. Germline V gives CDR1 DFQATT, CDR2 SNEGSKA (reference sequence). This chain's CDR3 is CSASSTSGHEQYF. DNA for the CDR3: TGCAGTGCTAGTTCGACTAGCGGGCACGAGCAGTACTTC.

The chain employs TRBV27 and TRBJ1-1, with TRBD1 identical over 9 bases. The CDR3 runs 13 residues. Looked up from germline, CDR1 is MNHEY and CDR2 is SMNVEV (reference sequence). The junction had 3 bases not matched to a gene; V was cut back by 6 bases and J by 4 bases. The CDR3 sequence: CASRGQGTTEAFF. The CDR3 coding sequence is TGTGCCAGCAGGGGACAGGGAACCACTGAAGCTTTCTTT.

In its sample, this clone was seen once. This chain joins TRBV5-6 and TRBJ1-2, with 10 bases that match TRBD1. The trim removed 3 bases at V and 3 bases at J, leaving 8 bases unmatched. The germline V gene has CDR1 SGHDT and CDR2 YYEEEE. The CDR3 runs 16 residues. The DNA for the CDR3 is TGTGCCAGCAGCTGGACAGGGGGGAGCGTCTACTATGGCTACACCTTC. Translating gives CASSWTGGSVYYGYTF.

V gene TRBV18 combines with J gene TRBJ1-2, with D tentatively TRBD1 (5 bases). Germline V lookup: CDR1 KGHSH, CDR2 LQKENI. Trimming removed 4 bases from V and 1 base from J, with 25 bases in between. The CDR3 runs 19 residues. CDR3 loop: CASSQMPGGTTYYNYGYTF. CDR3 nucleotides: TGTGCCAGCTCACAGATGCCCGGGGGAACTACCTATTATAACTATGGCTACACCTTC.